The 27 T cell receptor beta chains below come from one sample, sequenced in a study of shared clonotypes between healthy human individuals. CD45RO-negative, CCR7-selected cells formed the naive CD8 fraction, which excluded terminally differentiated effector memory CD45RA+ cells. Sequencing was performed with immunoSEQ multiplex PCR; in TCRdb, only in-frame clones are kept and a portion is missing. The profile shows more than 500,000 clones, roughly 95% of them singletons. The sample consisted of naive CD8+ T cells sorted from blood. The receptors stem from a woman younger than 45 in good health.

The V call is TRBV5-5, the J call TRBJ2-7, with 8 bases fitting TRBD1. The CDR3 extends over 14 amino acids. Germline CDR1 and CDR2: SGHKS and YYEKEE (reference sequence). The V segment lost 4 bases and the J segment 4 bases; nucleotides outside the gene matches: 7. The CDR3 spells CASSIGQGLYEQYF. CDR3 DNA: TGTGCCAGCAGCATCGGACAGGGTTTATACGAGCAGTACTTC.

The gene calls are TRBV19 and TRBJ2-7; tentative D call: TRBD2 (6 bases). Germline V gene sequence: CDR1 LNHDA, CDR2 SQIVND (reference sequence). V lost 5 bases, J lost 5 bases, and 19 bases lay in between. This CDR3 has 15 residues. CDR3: CASSVLPGSIHEQYF. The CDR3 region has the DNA TGTGCCAGTAGTGTGCTTCCCGGGAGTATCCACGAGCAGTACTTC.

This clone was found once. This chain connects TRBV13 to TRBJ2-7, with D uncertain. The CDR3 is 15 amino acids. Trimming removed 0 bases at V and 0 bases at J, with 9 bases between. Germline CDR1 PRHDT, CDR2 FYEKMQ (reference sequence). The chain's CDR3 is CASSLGQRSSYEQYF. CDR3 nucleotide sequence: TGTGCCAGCAGCTTAGGACAGCGTAGCTCCTACGAGCAGTACTTC.

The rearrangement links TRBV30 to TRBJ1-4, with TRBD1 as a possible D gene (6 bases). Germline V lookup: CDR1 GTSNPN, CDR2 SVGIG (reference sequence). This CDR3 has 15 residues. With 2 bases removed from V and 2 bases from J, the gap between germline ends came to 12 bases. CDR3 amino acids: CAWSSGQGTNEKLFF. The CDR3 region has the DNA TGTGCCTGGAGTAGCGGTCAGGGGACTAATGAAAAACTGTTTTTT.

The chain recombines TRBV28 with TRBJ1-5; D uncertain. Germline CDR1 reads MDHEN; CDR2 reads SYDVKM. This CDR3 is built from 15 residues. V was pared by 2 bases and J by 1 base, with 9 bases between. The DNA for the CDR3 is TGTGCCAGCAGTTTAGTGTCCTTGAGCAATCAGCCCCAGCATTTT. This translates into CASSLVSLSNQPQHF. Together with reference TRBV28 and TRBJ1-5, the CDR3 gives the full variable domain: DVKVTQSSRYLVKRTGEKVFLECVQDMDHENMFWYRQDPGLGLRLIYFSYDVKMKEKGDIPEGYSVSREKKERFSLILESASTNQTSMYLCASSLVSLSNQPQHFGDGTRLSIL.

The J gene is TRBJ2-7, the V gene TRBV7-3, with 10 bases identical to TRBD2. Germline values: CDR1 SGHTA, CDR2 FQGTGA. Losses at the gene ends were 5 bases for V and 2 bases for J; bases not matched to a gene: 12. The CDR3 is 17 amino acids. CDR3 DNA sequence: TGTGCCAGCAGCCCAGGACTAGCGGCAATCCAACCCTACGAGCAGTACTTC. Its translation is CASSPGLAAIQPYEQYF.

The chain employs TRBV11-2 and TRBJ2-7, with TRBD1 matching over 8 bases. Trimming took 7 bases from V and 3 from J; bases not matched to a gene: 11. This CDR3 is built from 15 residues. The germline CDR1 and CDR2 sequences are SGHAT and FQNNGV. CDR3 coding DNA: TGTGCCAGCACCACAGTCGGGACAGGTATCTACGAGCAGTACTTC. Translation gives CASTTVGTGIYEQYF.

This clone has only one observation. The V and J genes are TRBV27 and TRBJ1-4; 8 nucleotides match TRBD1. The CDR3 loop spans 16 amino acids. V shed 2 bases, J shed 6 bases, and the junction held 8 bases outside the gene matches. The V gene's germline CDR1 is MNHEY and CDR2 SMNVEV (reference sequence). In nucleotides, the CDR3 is TGTGCCAGCAGTTTAGGACCCGCGACAGGGGATGAAAAACTGTTTTTT. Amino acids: CASSLGPATGDEKLFF. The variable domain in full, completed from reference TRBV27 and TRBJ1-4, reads EAQVTQNPRYLITVTGKKLTVTCSQNMNHEYMSWYRQDPGLGLRQIYYSMNVEVTDKGDVPEGYKVSRKEKRNFPLILESPSPNQTSLYFCASSLGPATGDEKLFFGSGTQLSVL.

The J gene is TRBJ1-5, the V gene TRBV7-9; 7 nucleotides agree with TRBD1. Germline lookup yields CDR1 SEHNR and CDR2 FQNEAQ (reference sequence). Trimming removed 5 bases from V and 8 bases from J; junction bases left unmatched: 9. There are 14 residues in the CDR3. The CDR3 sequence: CASSEGQTREPQHF. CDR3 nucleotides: TGTGCCAGCAGCGAGGGACAGACTCGAGAGCCCCAGCATTTT.

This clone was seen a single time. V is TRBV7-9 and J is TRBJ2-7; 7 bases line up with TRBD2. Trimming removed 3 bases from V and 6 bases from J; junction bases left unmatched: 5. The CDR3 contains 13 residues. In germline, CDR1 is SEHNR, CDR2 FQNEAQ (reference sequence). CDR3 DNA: TGTGCCAGCAGCTTCGGGGGGTCTGGCGAGCAGTACTTC. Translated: CASSFGGSGEQYF.

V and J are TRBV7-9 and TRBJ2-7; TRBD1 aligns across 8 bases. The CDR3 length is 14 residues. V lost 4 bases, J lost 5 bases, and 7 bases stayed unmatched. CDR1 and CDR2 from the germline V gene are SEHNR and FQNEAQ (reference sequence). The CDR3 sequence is CASSSGQASHEQYF. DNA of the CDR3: TGTGCCAGCAGCTCGGGACAGGCTTCCCACGAGCAGTACTTC.

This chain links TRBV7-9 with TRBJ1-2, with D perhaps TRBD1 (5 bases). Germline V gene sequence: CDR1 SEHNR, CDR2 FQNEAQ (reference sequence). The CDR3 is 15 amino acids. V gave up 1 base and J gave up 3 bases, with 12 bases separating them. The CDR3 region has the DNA TGTGCCAGCAGCTTAGAAGGGAGGGGAGACTATGGCTACACCTTC. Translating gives CASSLEGRGDYGYTF.

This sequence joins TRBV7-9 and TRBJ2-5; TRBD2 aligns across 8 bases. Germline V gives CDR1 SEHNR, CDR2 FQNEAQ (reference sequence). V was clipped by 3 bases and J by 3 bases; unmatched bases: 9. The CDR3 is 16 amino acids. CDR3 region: CASSFTGGPGEETQYF. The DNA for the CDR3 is TGTGCCAGCAGCTTTACGGGAGGGCCAGGGGAAGAGACCCAGTACTTC.

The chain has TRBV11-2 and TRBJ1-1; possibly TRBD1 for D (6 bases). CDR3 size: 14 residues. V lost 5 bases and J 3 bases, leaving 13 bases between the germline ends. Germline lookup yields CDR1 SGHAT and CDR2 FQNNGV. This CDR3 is CASSPSPGDTEAFF. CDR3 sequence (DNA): TGTGCCAGCAGCCCGTCTCCAGGGGACACTGAAGCTTTCTTT.

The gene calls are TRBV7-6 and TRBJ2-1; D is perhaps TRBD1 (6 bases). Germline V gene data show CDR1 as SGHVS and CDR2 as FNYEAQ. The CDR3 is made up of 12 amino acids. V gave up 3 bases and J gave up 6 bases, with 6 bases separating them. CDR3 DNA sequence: TGTGCCAGCAGCTTCAGGGGCAATGAGCAGTTCTTC. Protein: CASSFRGNEQFF.

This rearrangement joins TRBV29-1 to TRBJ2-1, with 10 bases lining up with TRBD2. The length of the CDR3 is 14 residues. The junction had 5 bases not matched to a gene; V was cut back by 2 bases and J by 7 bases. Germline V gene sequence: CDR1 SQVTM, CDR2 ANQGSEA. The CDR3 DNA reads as TGCAGCGTTGAAAGGGGGACTAGCGATAATGAGCAGTTCTTC. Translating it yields CSVERGTSDNEQFF.

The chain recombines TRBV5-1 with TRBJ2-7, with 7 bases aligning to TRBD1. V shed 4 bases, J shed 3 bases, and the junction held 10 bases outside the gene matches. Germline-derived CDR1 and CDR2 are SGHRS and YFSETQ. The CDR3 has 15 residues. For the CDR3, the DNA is TGCGCCAGCAGCCAGGAGACAGGGAGATACTACGAGCAGTACTTC. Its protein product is CASSQETGRYYEQYF. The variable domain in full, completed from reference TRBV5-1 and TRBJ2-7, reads KAGVTQTPRYLIKTRGQQVTLSCSPISGHRSVSWYQQTPGQGLQFLFEYFSETQRNKGNFPGRFSGRQFSNSRSEMNVSTLELGDSALYLCASSQETGRYYEQYFGPGTRLTVT.

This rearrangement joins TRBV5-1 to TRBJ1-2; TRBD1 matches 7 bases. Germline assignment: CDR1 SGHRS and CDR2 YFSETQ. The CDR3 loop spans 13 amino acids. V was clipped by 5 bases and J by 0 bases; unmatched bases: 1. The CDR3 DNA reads TGCGCCAGCAGGGGGACAGCTAACTATGGCTACACCTTC. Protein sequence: CASRGTANYGYTF.

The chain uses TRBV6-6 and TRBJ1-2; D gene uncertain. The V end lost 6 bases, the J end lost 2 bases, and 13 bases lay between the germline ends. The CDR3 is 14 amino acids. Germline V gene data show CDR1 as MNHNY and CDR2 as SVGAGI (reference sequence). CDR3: CASSYTGENYGYTF. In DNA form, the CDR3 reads TGTGCCAGCAGCTACACCGGGGAGAACTATGGCTACACCTTC.

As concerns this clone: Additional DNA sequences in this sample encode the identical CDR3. Here the CDR3 reads CASSFGGAYEQYF. The CDR3 DNA reads TGTGCCAGCAGCTTCGGGGGAGCCTACGAGCAGTACTTC. This chain uses TRBV5-4 with TRBJ2-7, with a possible D match to TRBD2 (6 bases). V lost 2 bases, J lost 2 bases, and 8 bases lay in between. Germline-derived CDR1 and CDR2 are SGHNT and YYREEE (reference sequence). The CDR3 totals 13 residues. Together with reference TRBV5-4 and TRBJ2-7, the CDR3 gives the full variable domain: ETGVTQSPTHLIKTRGQQVTLRCSSQSGHNTVSWYQQALGQGPQFIFQYYREEENGRGNFPPRFSGLQFPNYSSELNVNALELDDSALYLCASSFGGAYEQYFGPGTRLTVT.

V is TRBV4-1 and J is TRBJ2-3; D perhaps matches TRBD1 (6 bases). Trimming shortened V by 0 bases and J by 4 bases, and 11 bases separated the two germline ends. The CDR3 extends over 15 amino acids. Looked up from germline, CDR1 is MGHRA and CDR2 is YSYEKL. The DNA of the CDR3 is TGCGCCAGCAGCCAAGAGAGGGGGTCTGCAGATACGCAGTATTTT. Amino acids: CASSQERGSADTQYF.

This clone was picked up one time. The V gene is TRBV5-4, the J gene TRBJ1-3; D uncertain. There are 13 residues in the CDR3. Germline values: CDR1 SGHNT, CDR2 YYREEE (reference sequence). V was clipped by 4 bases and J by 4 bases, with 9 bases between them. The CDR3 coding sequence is TGTGCCAGCAGCCAAGAAGGGGGAAACACCATATATTTT. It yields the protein CASSQEGGNTIYF.

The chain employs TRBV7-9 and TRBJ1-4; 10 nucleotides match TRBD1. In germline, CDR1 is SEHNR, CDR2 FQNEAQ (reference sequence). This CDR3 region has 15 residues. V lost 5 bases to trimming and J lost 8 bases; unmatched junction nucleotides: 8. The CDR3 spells CASSPRGTGDEKLFF. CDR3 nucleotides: TGTGCCAGCAGCCCGAGGGGGACAGGGGACGAAAAACTGTTTTTT.

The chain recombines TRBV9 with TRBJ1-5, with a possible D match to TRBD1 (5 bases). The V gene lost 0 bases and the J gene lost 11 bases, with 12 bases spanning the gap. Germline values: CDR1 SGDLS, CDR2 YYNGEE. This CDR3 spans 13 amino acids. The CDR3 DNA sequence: TGTGCCAGCAGCGTAGACCGTCAAGGGGCCCAGCATTTT. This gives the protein CASSVDRQGAQHF.

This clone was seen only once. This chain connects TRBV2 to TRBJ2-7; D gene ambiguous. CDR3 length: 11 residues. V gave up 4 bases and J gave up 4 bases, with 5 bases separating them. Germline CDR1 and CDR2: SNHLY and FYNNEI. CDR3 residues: CASSVGYEQYF. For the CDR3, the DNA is TGTGCCAGCAGTGTCGGGTACGAGCAGTACTTC.

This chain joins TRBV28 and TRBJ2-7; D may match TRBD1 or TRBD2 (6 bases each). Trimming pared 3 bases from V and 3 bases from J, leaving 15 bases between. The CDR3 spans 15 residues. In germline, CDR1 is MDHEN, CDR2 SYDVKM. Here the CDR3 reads CASSFSGRGGYEQYF. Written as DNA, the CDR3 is TGTGCCAGCAGTTTTTCTGGCAGGGGAGGCTACGAGCAGTACTTC.

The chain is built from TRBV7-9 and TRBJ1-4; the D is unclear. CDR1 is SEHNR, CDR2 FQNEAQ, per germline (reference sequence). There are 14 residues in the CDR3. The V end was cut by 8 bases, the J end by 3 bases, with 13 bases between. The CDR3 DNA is TGTGCCAGCCATGACACGACCGCTAATGAAAAACTGTTTTTT. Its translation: CASHDTTANEKLFF.